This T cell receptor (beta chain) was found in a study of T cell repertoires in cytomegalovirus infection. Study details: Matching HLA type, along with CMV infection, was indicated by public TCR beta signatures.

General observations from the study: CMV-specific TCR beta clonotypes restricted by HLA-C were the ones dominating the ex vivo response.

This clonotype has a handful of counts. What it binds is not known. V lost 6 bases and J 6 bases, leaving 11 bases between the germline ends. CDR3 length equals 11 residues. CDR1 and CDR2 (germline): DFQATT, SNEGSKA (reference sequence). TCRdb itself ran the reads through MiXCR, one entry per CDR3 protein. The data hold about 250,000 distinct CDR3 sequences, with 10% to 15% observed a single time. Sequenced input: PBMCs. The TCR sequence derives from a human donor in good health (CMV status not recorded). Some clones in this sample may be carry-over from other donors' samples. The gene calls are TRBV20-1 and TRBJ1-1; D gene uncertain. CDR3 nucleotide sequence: TGCAGTGCCGACGGTGATCCTGAAGCTTTCTTT. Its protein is CSADGDPEAFF.